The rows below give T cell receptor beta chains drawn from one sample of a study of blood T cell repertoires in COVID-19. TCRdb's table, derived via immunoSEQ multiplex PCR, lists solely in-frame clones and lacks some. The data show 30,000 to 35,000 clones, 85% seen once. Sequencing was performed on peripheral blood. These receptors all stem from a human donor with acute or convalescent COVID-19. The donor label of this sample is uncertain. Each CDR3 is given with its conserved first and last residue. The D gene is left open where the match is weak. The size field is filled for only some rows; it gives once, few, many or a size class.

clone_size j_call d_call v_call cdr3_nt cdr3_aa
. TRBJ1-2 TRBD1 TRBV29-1 TGCAGCGTCGAAGGACAGGGTTGGAACTATGGCTACACCTTC CSVEGQGWNYGYTF
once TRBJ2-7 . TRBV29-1 TGCAGCGCCGGGACTCCCTACGAGCAGTACTTC CSAGTPYEQYF
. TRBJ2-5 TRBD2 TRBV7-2 TGTGCCAGCACCATCGGACTAGCCCAGGAGACCCAGTACTTC CASTIGLAQETQYF
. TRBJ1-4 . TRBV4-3 TGCGCCAGCAGCCAAGCCTACTCTAATGAAAAACTGTTTTTT CASSQAYSNEKLFF
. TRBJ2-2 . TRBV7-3 TGTGCCAGCAGCTTATCTCCCACCGGGGAGCTGTTTTTT CASSLSPTGELFF
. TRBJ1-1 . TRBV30 TGTGCCTGGAGTGTTTTTCACAGCACTGAAGCTTTCTTT CAWSVFHSTEAFF
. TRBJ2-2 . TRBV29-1 TGCAGCGCAAATCAGGGAAACACCGGGGAGCTGTTTTTT CSANQGNTGELFF
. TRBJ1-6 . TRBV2 TGTGCCAGCAGTGGAAAACCGGGACAAACCTATTCACCCCTCCACTTT CASSGKPGQTYSPLHF
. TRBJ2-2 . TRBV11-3 TGTGCCAGCAACCCTATGCCGAACACCGGGGAGCTGTTTTTT CASNPMPNTGELFF
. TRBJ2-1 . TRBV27 TGTGCCAGCAGTCCTTTAACGGGGAAGTCCTACAATGAGCAGTTCTTC CASSPLTGKSYNEQFF
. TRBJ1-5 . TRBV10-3 TGTGCCATCAGTGAGTCTTCCAGGGGAGACAATCAGCCCCAGCATTTT CAISESSRGDNQPQHF
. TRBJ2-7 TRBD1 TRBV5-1 TGCGCCAGCAGTGGCGGGACAGGTATGACCTACGAGCAGTACTTC CASSGGTGMTYEQYF
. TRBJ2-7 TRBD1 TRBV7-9 TGTGCCAGCAGCCAGCCGGGACAGGGGGCAGGCGAGCAGTACTTC CASSQPGQGAGEQYF
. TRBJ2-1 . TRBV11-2 TGTGCCAGCAGCTTAGGGGCCCCCAATGAGCAGTTCTTC CASSLGAPNEQFF
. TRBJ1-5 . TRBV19 TGTGCCAGTACCCAAACGGGGAATCAGCCCCAGCATTTT CASTQTGNQPQHF
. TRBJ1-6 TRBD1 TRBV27 TGTGCCAGCAGAACTGGGACAGGGGACTCACCCCTCCACTTT CASRTGTGDSPLHF
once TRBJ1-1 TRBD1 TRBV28 TGTGCCAGCAGTCCACGGGGACAGACCACTGAAGCTTTCTTT CASSPRGQTTEAFF
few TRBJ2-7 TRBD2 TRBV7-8 TGTGCCAGCAGAAGCGGGAGGGCCGCGTACGAGCAGTACTTC CASRSGRAAYEQYF
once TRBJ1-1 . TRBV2 TGTGCCAGCAGGGAGGAGACGAACACTGAAGCTTTCTTT CASREETNTEAFF
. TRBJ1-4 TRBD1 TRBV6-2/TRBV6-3 TGTGCCAGCAGTTACGGGACAGGGGGAGCGGGTAATGAAAAACTGTTTTTT CASSYGTGGAGNEKLFF
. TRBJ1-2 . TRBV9 TGTGCCAGCAGCGTAGTGCAGGGTAAGGGCTACACCTTC CASSVVQGKGYTF
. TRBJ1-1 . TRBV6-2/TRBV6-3 TGTGCCAGCAGTTACTCGACACAGGGTAACACTGAAGCTTTCTTT CASSYSTQGNTEAFF
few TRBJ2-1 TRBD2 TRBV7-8 TGTGCCAGCGTCCTAGCGGGAGACAATGAGCAGTTCTTC CASVLAGDNEQFF
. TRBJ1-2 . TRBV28 TGTGCCAGCAGTTCGACAATTGGCTATGGCTACACCTTC CASSSTIGYGYTF